This T cell receptor beta chain was captured by sequencing in a study of regulatory T cells in long-lasting Graves disease listed by TCRdb under 2021. Regarding the complete study: To count as having persistent Graves' disease, a patient had to have received antithyroid drug treatment for over 5 years with TSH receptor autoantibodies remaining persistently positive. Peripheral blood TCR sequencing and RNA sequencing compared persistent Graves' disease patients with newly diagnosed Graves' disease patients. The study was registered as a clinical trial and conducted in China. A total of about 33 samples were covered by TCR sequencing, comprising roughly 13 persistent and approximately 20 newly diagnosed Graves' disease patients. In the clinical cohort, patients with persistent Graves' disease had used antithyroid drugs for an average of about 10.3 years. Study-wide conclusions, independent of this receptor: Compared with newly diagnosed patients, patients with persistent Graves' disease had lower TCR Shannon entropy and fewer highly expanded clones, which suggests clonal expansion. Because the primary lesion, thyroid tissue, could not be accessed, the study looked at peripheral blood alone. A larger number of public clonotypes was shared among persistent patients (approximately 2,500) than among newly diagnosed patients (over 850). TRBV28, TRBJ1-2 and TRBJ2-5 were preferentially used in persistent disease, while TRBV20-1 and TRBJ2-1 were favored in newly diagnosed disease. As a limitation, the authors acknowledged that the small sample size may reduce accuracy. Sequencing and analysis were restricted to the TCR beta chain.

A note on this clonotype: Its specific antigen is unknown. A much larger clone differs from this one at a single base, so this may be a read error.

The library was built by means of multiplex PCR. These reads were obtained on an Illumina HiSeq 4000. TCR beta libraries were built with iRepertoire HTBI primers and Arm-PCR amplification of CDR3 regions. Before sequencing, the PCR products went through gel purification. Per the source publication's procedure: Gene usage analysis of CDR3 amino acid clonotypes relied on the 60 to 65 TRBV and 13 to 15 TRBJ segments identified across samples. COPE and FqMerger were used to merge filtered high-quality paired reads into contigs. BLAST was used to align contigs to the IMGT TRBV, TRBD and TRBJ reference genes, and CDR3 was defined following IMGT. Clonotypes above 0.1% frequency were classified as highly expanded clones. Shannon entropy served as the measure of repertoire diversity, while the Gini coefficient captured V-J evenness. A clonotype was considered public if more than one individual shared it. In TCRdb, the public reads were trimmed at Q25 with fastp and aligned with MiXCR, with productive beta chains retained. Under each unique CDR3 protein, matching rows form one entry showing the most common genes and DNA. The V and J calls here are based on TCRdb, not the publication. The sample table holds 400,000 or so distinct CDR3 sequences, of which around 22% were seen once. The ten largest clones add up to approximately 28% of the sample.

The meaning of the sample's time point label: persistent/refractory GD, antithyroid drugs over 5 years with positive TRAb. For both TCR sequencing and RNA sequencing, RNA was extracted from PBMCs in TRIzol. The diagnosis of Graves' disease was made according to American Thyroid Association guidelines. The patients came from an endocrinology department in Xi'an, China. From each patient, approximately 10 milliliters of peripheral blood was collected into an EDTA anticoagulant tube. Ficoll Paque Plus density gradient separation was used to isolate PBMCs, and no further T cell sorting was performed. An Agilent 2100 Bioanalyzer and agarose gel were used to assess RNA quality, and a NanoDrop 2000 was used to measure RNA concentration. Based on the germline V gene, the CDR1 and CDR2 sequences are SNHLY and FYNNEI. Trimming takes 4 bases from V and 1 base from J, and the germline ends sit 13 bases apart. The CDR3 goes from the cysteine to the phenylalanine over 15 residues. Left in the record is the CDR3 DNA by itself, 45 bases read in frame from the first base.

This TCR was sampled from a female donor with Graves disease. The sequences come from peripheral blood mononuclear cells (PBMCs), collected when the disease was refractory, from a patient treated with antithyroid drugs. The chain is encoded by TRBV2 joined to TRBJ2-5, and possibly TRBD2, on 6 matching bases. The base sequence is TGTGCCAGCAGTGGAGGAGGGAGCTCCCAAGAGACCCAGTACTTC. Its product reads: CASSGGGSSQETQYF.